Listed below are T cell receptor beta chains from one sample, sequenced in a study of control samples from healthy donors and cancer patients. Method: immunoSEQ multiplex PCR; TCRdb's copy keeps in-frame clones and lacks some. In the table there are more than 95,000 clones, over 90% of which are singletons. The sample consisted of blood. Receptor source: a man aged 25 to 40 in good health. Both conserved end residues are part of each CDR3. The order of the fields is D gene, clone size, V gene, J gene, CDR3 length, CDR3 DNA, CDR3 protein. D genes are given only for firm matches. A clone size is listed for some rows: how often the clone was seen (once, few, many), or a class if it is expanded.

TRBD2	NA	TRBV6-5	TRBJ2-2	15	TGTGCCAGCAGTTTTAGCGGGGGGGGAACCGGGGAGCTGTTTTTT	CASSFSGGGTGELFF
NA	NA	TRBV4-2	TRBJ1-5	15	TGTGCCAGCAGCCAAGATACCCAGGGCGGTCAGCCCCAGCATTTT	CASSQDTQGGQPQHF
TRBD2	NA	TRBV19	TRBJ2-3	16	TGTGCCAGTAGTACCCGGGGGGGTGGGGAGCCAGATACGCAGTATTTT	CASSTRGGGEPDTQYF
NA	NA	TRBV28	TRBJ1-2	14	TGTGCCAGCAGCGACACCAAAGCTAACTATGGCTACACCTTC	CASSDTKANYGYTF
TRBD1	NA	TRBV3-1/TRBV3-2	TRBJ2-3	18	TGTGCCAGCAGCCAAGATCCTCAAGACAGGGTAGAAACAGATACGCAGTATTTT	CASSQDPQDRVETDTQYF
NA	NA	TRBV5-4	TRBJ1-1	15	TGTGCCAGCAGCCCAGGGCCCACCACTCCAACTGAAGCTTTCTTT	CASSPGPTTPTEAFF
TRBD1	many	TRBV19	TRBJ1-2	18	TGTGCCAGTAGGGTATCGGGACAGCAAAGATGGGGGAACTATGGCTACACCTTC	CASRVSGQQRWGNYGYTF
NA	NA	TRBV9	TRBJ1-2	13	TGTGCCAGCAGCGGGAAATTTACCCGAGGCTACACCTTC	CASSGKFTRGYTF
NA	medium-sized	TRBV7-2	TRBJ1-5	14	TGTGCCAGCGGTCCCGCGATGAGCAATCAGCCCCAGCATTTT	CASGPAMSNQPQHF
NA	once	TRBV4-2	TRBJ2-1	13	TGTGCCAGCAGCCTCATCGAGGGCGGTGAGCAGTTCTTC	CASSLIEGGEQFF
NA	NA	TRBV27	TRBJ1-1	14	TGTGCCAGCAGTTCGGGCCTATTGAACACTGAAGCTTTCTTT	CASSSGLLNTEAFF
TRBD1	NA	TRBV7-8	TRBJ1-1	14	TGTGCCAGCAGCTACGGACAGGGGGGAATTGAAGCTTTCTTT	CASSYGQGGIEAFF
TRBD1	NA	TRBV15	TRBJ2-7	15	TGTGCCACCAGCCCGGGACAGGGGCCTAACTACGAGCAGTACTTC	CATSPGQGPNYEQYF
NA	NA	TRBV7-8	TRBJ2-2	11	TGTGCCAGCAGCTTAACCGGGGAGCTGTTTTTT	CASSLTGELFF
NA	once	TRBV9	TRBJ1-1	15	TGTGCCAGCAGCGCCCAACAGGTTCTGAACACTGAAGCTTTCTTT	CASSAQQVLNTEAFF
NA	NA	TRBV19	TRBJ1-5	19	TGTGCCAGTAGTATAAGAAGGGGAGGAGGGGGACGAGACAATCAGCCCCAGCATTTT	CASSIRRGGGGRDNQPQHF
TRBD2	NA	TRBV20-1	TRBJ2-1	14	TGCAGTGCTAGTCGACTAGCGGGGGGCAATGAGCAGTTCTTC	CSASRLAGGNEQFF
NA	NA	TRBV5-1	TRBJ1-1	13	TGCGCCAGCACCCAAATGACAGGCGCTGAAGCTTTCTTT	CASTQMTGAEAFF
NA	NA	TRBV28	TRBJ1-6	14	TGTGCCAGTATCTTAGGAGGGGCAGGTTCACCCCTCCACTTT	CASILGGAGSPLHF
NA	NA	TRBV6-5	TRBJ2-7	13	TGTGCCAGCAGTTACGACAGATCCTACGAGCAGTACTTC	CASSYDRSYEQYF
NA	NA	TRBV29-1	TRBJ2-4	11	TGCAGCGCGGACGAAACGGGGACTTCGTACTTC	CSADETGTSYF
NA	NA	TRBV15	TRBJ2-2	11	TGTGGGGGATTGAACACCGGGGAGCTGTTTTTT	CGGLNTGELFF
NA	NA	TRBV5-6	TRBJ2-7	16	TGTGCCAGCAGCTTGGGTACAGGTTGGAGCTCCTACGAGCAGTACTTC	CASSLGTGWSSYEQYF
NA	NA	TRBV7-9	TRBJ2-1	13	TGTGCCAGCAGGGGCGGGGCCTACAATGAGCAGTTCTTC	CASRGGAYNEQFF
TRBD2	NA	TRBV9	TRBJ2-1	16	TGTGCCAGCAGCGTAGAAATCGGGGGGGCGAGGTATGAGCAGTTCTTC	CASSVEIGGARYEQFF
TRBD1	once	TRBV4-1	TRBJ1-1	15	TGCGCCAGCAGCCAAGAGGTAGGGGGCTTAACTGAAGCTTTCTTT	CASSQEVGGLTEAFF
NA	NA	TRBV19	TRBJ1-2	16	TGTGCCAGCACTCCCTCGGGCAGTAACTACTACTATGGCTACACCTTC	CASTPSGSNYYYGYTF
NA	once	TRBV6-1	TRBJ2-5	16	TGTGCCAGCAGTGAATTGAGGGGCAGGTTCGGAGAGACCCAGTACTTC	CASSELRGRFGETQYF
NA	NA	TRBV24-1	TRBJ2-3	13	TGTGCCACGAGGGACCGGGGCCCAGATACGCAGTATTTT	CATRDRGPDTQYF
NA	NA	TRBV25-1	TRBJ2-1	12	TGTGCCAGCAGTGACCCCGCCGATGAGCAGTTCTTC	CASSDPADEQFF
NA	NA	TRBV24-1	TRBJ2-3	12	TGTGCCACCGGCAGCCTAGGGGATACGCAGTATTTT	CATGSLGDTQYF
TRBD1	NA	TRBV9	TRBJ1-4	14	TGTGCCAGCAGCAGGGGACAGCTTAATGAAAAACTGTTTTTT	CASSRGQLNEKLFF
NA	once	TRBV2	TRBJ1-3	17	TGTGCCAGCAGTGACGGTCGGGACGCGCTGGCTGGAAACACCATATATTTT	CASSDGRDALAGNTIYF
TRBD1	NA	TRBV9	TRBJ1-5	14	TGTGCCAGCAGCCCAGGGGGGGGGAATCAGCCCCAGCATTTT	CASSPGGGNQPQHF
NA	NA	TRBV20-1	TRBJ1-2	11	TGCAGTGCTAGAGTGACCGACACACCGACCTTC	CSARVTDTPTF
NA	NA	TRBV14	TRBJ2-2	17	TGTGCCAGCAGCCCCCTTTTGAGGTCCCAAAGCACCGGGGAGCTGTTTTTT	CASSPLLRSQSTGELFF
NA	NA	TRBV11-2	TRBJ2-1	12	TGTGCCAGCAGCTCCCTTCGGAATGAGCAGTTCTTC	CASSSLRNEQFF
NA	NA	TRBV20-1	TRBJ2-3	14	TGCAGTGCTAGTCGAGGCACTAGCACAGATACGCAGTATTTT	CSASRGTSTDTQYF
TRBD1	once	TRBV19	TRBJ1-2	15	TGTGCCAGTAGTCCAACCGGGACAGTTAACTATGGCTACACCTTC	CASSPTGTVNYGYTF
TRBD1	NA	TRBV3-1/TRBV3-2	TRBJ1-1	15	TGTGCCAGCAGCCCGGCGACAGGGGGTACAGCTGAAGCTTTCTTT	CASSPATGGTAEAFF
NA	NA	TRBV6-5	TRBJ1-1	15	TGTGCCAGCAGTTACTCCCGGGGGATGAACACTGAAGCTTTCTTT	CASSYSRGMNTEAFF
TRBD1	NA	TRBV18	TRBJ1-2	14	TGTGCCAGCTCACCCACAGGGGGCGAGGAAGGCTACACCTTC	CASSPTGGEEGYTF